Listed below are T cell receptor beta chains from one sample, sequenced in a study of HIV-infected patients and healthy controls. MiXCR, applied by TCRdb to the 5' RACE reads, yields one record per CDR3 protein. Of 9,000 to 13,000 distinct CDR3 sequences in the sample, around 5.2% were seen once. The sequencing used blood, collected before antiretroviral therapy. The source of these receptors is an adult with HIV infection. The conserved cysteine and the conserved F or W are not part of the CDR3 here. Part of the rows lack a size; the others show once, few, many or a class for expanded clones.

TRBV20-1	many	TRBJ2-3	SARDLRTGSDTQY
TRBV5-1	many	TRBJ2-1	ASYPATSGSNEQF
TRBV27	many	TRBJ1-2	ASTSITGVMDGYT
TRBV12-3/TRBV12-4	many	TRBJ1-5	ASSFDRGQPPQH
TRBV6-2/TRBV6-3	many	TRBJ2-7	ASSRSVYYEQY
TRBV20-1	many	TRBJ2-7	SATTSESSYEQY
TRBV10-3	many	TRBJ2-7	AISESESYEQY
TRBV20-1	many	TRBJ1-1	SARPPPQEDMNTEAF
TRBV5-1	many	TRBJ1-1	ASSLRNPNTEAF
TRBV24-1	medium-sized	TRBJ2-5	ATSDLPSGAQETQY
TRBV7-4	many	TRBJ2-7	ATPRGRQGSSYEQY
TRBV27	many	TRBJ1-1	ASSFVGVSTEAF
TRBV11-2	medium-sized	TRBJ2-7	ASSPQVRGSSYEQY
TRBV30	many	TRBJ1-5	AWSRLQGGQPQH
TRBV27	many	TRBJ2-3	ATRLAGATDTQY
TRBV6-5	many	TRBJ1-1	ASSYGTGTEAF
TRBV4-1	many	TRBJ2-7	ASSSGLTYEQY
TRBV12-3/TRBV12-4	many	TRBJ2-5	ASSLGPGGQASETQY
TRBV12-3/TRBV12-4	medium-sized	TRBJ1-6	ASSLVGSPLH
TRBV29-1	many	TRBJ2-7	SVAGQGAPLSEQY
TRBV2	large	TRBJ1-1	ASRAQGAQTEAF
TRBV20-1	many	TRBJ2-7	SARDLITGGTSYEQY
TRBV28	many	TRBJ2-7	ASSVSPGQRSYEQY
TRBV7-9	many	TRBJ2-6	ASGSTWDRELTGANVLT
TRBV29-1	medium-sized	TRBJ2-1	SVEDWASSDNEQF
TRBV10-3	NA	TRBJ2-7	AISAGNEQY
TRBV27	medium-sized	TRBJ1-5	AIGQGGSNQPQH
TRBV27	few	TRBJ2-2	ASSPRYRANTGELF
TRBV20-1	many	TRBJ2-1	SYRAAFGDEQF
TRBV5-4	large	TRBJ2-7	ASSLRGAYEQY
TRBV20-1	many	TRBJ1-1	SARGPGDTEAF
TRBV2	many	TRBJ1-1	ASGQSQNTEAF
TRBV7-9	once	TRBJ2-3	VSSLPTWAADTQY
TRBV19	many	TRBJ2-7	ASSQGVGYEQY
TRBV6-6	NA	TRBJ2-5	ASSYARQGKETQY
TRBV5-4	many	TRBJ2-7	ASSPSWTSGRSEQY
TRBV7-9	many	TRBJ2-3	ASEAGNTDTQY
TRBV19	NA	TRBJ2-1	ASSIASEQF
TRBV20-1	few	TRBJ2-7	SAGTGYSTYEQY
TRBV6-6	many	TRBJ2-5	ASSVPDLAGGWETQY
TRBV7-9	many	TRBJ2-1	ASSLEWEYNEQF
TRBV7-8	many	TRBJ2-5	ASSRAGLETQY
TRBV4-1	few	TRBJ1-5	ASSQDQGRAQH